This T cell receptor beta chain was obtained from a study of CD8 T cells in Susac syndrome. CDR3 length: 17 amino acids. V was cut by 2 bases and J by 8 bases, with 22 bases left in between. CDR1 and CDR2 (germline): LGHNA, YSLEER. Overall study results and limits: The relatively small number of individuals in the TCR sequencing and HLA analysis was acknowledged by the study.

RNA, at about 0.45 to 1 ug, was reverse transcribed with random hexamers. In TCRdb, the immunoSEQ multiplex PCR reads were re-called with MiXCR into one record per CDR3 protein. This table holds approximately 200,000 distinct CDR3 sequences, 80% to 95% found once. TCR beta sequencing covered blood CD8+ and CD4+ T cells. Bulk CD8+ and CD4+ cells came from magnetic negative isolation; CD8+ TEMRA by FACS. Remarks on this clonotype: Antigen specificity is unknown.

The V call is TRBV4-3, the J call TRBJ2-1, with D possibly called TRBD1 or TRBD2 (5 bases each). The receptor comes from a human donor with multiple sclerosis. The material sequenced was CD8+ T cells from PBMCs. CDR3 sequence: CASSQRGVYYGGHEQFF. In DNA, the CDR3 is TGCGCCAGCAGCCAAAGGGGCGTTTACTATGGAGGCCATGAGCAGTTCTTC.